A selection of T cell receptor beta chains follows, all from one sample in a study of blood T cell repertoires in COVID-19. Method: immunoSEQ multiplex PCR; TCRdb's copy keeps in-frame clones and lacks some. The data contain approximately 90,000 clones, over 65% of them singletons. The sequenced material came from peripheral blood. These TCRs come from a human donor in a cohort sampled during active COVID-19. Both conserved end residues are part of each CDR3.

cdr3_aa: CAWSVQGVFF
v_call: TRBV30
j_call: TRBJ1-1

cdr3_aa: CASTRRAGVSHEQYF
v_call: TRBV11-1
j_call: TRBJ2-7

cdr3_aa: CASSYAAANEKLFF
v_call: TRBV6-2/TRBV6-3
j_call: TRBJ1-4

cdr3_aa: CAWRSPTGKNSPLHF
v_call: TRBV30
j_call: TRBJ1-6

cdr3_aa: CASSPAQGVRLYF
v_call: TRBV4-3
j_call: TRBJ2-7

cdr3_aa: CASSLVGGGNQPQHF
v_call: TRBV7-6
j_call: TRBJ1-5

cdr3_aa: CASSAGGQNDFYEQYF
v_call: TRBV9
j_call: TRBJ2-7

cdr3_aa: CASSLVAGKAGEAFF
v_call: TRBV7-2
j_call: TRBJ1-1

cdr3_aa: CASNGQPNTGELFF
v_call: TRBV19
j_call: TRBJ2-2

cdr3_aa: CASRALAGGPGEQYF
v_call: TRBV6-5
j_call: TRBJ2-7

cdr3_aa: CASSSGTNNSPLHF
v_call: TRBV7-2
j_call: TRBJ1-6

cdr3_aa: CASSLESRGFGETQYF
v_call: TRBV7-2
j_call: TRBJ2-5

cdr3_aa: CASSYSGGQGDEQFF
v_call: TRBV6-5
j_call: TRBJ2-1

cdr3_aa: CASSFLGRTKAPGELFF
v_call: TRBV28
j_call: TRBJ2-2

cdr3_aa: CASSLGTGGVLNIQYF
v_call: TRBV4-1
j_call: TRBJ2-4

cdr3_aa: CASSKGAGVIDTQYF
v_call: TRBV21-1
j_call: TRBJ2-3

cdr3_aa: CASSKGLAGYNEQFF
v_call: TRBV9
j_call: TRBJ2-1

cdr3_aa: CASSLTSGATGELFF
v_call: TRBV7-3
j_call: TRBJ2-2

cdr3_aa: CASSFRGETQYF
v_call: TRBV27
j_call: TRBJ2-5

cdr3_aa: CASSWRQSGQPQHF
v_call: TRBV7-2
j_call: TRBJ1-5

cdr3_aa: CASSLLGSRANVLTF
v_call: TRBV5-4
j_call: TRBJ2-6

cdr3_aa: CASSPRTGGFGKLFF
v_call: TRBV11-2
j_call: TRBJ1-4

cdr3_aa: CASSAGGINQPQHF
v_call: TRBV6-6
j_call: TRBJ1-5

cdr3_aa: CASSQVWGPTQYF
v_call: TRBV3-1/TRBV3-2
j_call: TRBJ2-5

cdr3_aa: CASSPGGGFEQFF
v_call: TRBV9
j_call: TRBJ2-1

cdr3_aa: CASSQPGQGMNTEAFF
v_call: TRBV7-8
j_call: TRBJ1-1

cdr3_aa: CASSESVVRNSPLHF
v_call: TRBV25-1
j_call: TRBJ1-6

cdr3_aa: CASSALSRMNTEAFF
v_call: TRBV18
j_call: TRBJ1-1

cdr3_aa: CSVPGQAGYGYTF
v_call: TRBV29-1
j_call: TRBJ1-2